A single sample gave rise to the 8 T cell receptor beta chains below, sequenced in a study of cytomegalovirus exposure and HLA in healthy donors. 60 Vbeta and 13 Jbeta primers were used in PCR. Using immunoSEQ multiplex PCR, the repertoire was profiled, and TCRdb retains in-frame clones only, with some absent. Here the sample spans over 75,000 clones, roughly 84% being singletons. The sample consisted of PBMCs. These TCRs come from a woman between 50 and 59 years old in good health and CMV-seronegative.

The chain is built from TRBV19 and TRBJ2-1; the D gene is possibly TRBD2 (6 bases). The CDR3 has 13 amino acids. V lost 4 bases, J lost 8 bases, and 12 bases lay in between. Germline CDR1 reads LNHDA; CDR2 reads SQIVND (reference sequence). CDR3 residues: CASSTRGTDEQFF. In DNA form, the CDR3 reads TGTGCCAGTAGTACCCGGGGGACGGATGAGCAGTTCTTC.

V gene TRBV6-5 combines with J gene TRBJ2-1; 11 bases are shared with TRBD1. The CDR3 extends over 15 amino acids. Per germline, CDR1 MNHEY and CDR2 SVGAGI. Losses at the gene ends were 4 bases for V and 8 bases for J; bases not matched to a gene: 7. CDR3: CASSFMDRGRHEQFF. CDR3 DNA: TGTGCCAGCAGTTTCATGGACAGGGGGCGACATGAGCAGTTCTTC.

V is TRBV2 and J is TRBJ2-6; 7 bases agree with TRBD1. Germline trimming cut 1 base from V and 3 bases from J; bases unmatched to any gene: 3. The CDR3 spans 16 residues. Germline V gene data show CDR1 as SNHLY and CDR2 as FYNNEI. The CDR3 reads CASSEGTGFGANVLTF. Written as DNA, the CDR3 is TGTGCCAGCAGTGAAGGGACAGGATTTGGGGCCAACGTCCTGACTTTC.

The rearrangement joins TRBV5-1 to TRBJ2-1; 15 bases map to TRBD2. Germline values: CDR1 SGHRS, CDR2 YFSETQ. The CDR3 runs 17 residues. The J segment lost 7 bases and the V segment lost 7 bases, leaving 12 bases of the junction unmatched. The CDR3 here is CASLGTGTSGRRNEQFF. The CDR3 nucleotides read TGCGCCAGCCTCGGCACAGGGACTAGCGGGAGGCGTAATGAGCAGTTCTTC. The whole variable domain, filled in from reference TRBV5-1 and TRBJ2-1, reads KAGVTQTPRYLIKTRGQQVTLSCSPISGHRSVSWYQQTPGQGLQFLFEYFSETQRNKGNFPGRFSGRQFSNSRSEMNVSTLELGDSALYLCASLGTGTSGRRNEQFFGPGTRLTVL.

This clone was counted only a few times. J is TRBJ2-1 and V is TRBV19, with D possibly being TRBD1 (5 bases). There are 15 residues in the CDR3. CDR1 is LNHDA, CDR2 SQIVND, per germline (reference sequence). Between the trimmed V and J ends, which lost 1 base and 4 bases, there was a span of 11 bases. The DNA for the CDR3 is TGTGCCAGTAGTATAGTTGCAGGGATATACAATGAGCAGTTCTTC. Protein: CASSIVAGIYNEQFF.

This chain joins TRBV28 and TRBJ1-1; 8 nucleotides match TRBD1. The CDR3 contains 16 residues. Germline loops: CDR1 MDHEN, CDR2 SYDVKM. V gave up 6 bases and J gave up 6 bases; unmatched junction bases: 15. CDR3 residues: CASSPPDRGGTAEAFF. The CDR3, as DNA: TGTGCCAGCAGCCCCCCTGACAGGGGAGGGACCGCTGAAGCTTTCTTT.

This clone was picked up one time. The chain is built from TRBV29-1 and TRBJ2-5; 7 bases fit TRBD2. CDR1 SQVTM and CDR2 ANQGSEA come from the germline V gene. The CDR3 is 13 residues long. With V trimmed by 4 bases and J by 4 bases, 6 bases remained unmatched. The CDR3 DNA is TGCAGCGTTGCCGGGGGACTAAGAGAGACCCAGTACTTC. Its protein product is CSVAGGLRETQYF.

The sample holds one count of this clone. The CDR3 spells CASSQGDRELNTEAFF. The DNA for the CDR3 is TGCGCCAGCAGCCAGGGTGACAGGGAGCTTAACACTGAAGCTTTCTTT. V and J are TRBV4-1 and TRBJ1-1, with 7 positions matching TRBD1. V lost 3 bases to trimming and J lost 2 bases; unmatched junction nucleotides: 9. The germline V gene has CDR1 MGHRA and CDR2 YSYEKL. The CDR3 length is 16 residues.